This T cell receptor (beta chain) is drawn from a study of T cell responses to AZD1222 COVID-19 vaccine. On this clone itself: Its specificity is unknown.

Overall study results and limits: Spike regions recognized by vaccine-associated CD4 TCRs spanned the protein, led by 160-218 and 743-854. Possibly, clonal diversity was underestimated; donors were largely white British and included more females. Samples come after the peak T cell response, not at day 14. Nearly half of spike-specific TCRs reportedly go after variant regions that carry no mutations.

The CDR3 is 13 residues long. V gave up 6 bases and J gave up 6 bases, with 11 bases separating them. The method was immunoSEQ multiplex PCR; TCRdb's version includes in-frame clones alone and lacks a portion of them. The sample lists about 150,000 clones; around nine tenths were seen once. This chain connects TRBV12-3 or TRBV12-4 to TRBJ2-2, with D unclear. The sequence came from an adult who received the AZD1222 COVID-19 vaccine. Source: peripheral blood, taken 28 days after the second AZD1222 dose. This CDR3 is CASSQRTAGELFF. CDR3 coding DNA: TGTGCCAGCAGCCAACGGACGGCCGGGGAGCTGTTTTTT.